One sample yielded the 16 T cell receptor gamma chains listed below, sequenced in a study of gamma-delta T cells after stem cell transplantation. TCRdb reapplied CATT to the RT-PCR reads. The sample yields 950 to 1,500 gamma-chain clones, around 16% seen once. Sample: gamma-delta T cells. The receptor source for this set is a human donor. It is not recorded whose cells these are; they may come from a transplant donor.

Comments on this clone: A far larger clone is a single base away, which makes a read error likely. The chain employs TRGV8 and TRGJP1. The CDR3 is made up of 13 amino acids. Germline assignment: CDR1 VENAVY and CDR2 YDSYNSRV. CDR3 residues: CATWDTNGWFKIF. The CDR3 coding sequence is TGTGCCACCTGGGATACCAATGGTTGGTTCAAGATATTT.

This clone qualifies as large. The J gene is TRGJ1 or TRGJ2, the V gene TRGV3. Germline CDR1 VTNTFY, CDR2 YDVSTARD (reference sequence). V dropped 0 bases and J dropped 6; count of bases not matched to a gene: 5. The CDR3 totals 13 residues. In nucleotides, the CDR3 is TGTGCCACCTGGGACAGGCTTCCTTATAAGAAACTCTTT. Translated: CATWDRLPYKKLF.

This clone qualifies as large. The CDR3 nucleotides read TGTGCCACCTGGGACAGGCCCCATTATTATAAGAAACTCTTT. Translating it yields CATWDRPHYYKKLF. The chain couples TRGV5 to TRGJ1 or TRGJ2. Germline CDR1 is VINAFY and CDR2 is YDVSNSKD. The trim removed 0 bases at V and 2 bases at J, leaving 4 bases unmatched. This CDR3 contains 14 residues.

This clone was seen only a few times. The genes are TRGV4 and TRGJ1 or TRGJ2. The germline V gene has CDR1 EGSTGY and CDR2 YDSYTSSV. Trimming removed 9 bases from V and 3 bases from J; junction bases left unmatched: 14. The CDR3 length is 14 residues. CDR3 residues: CATHTPGTYYKKLF. The CDR3 DNA sequence: TGTGCCACCCACACCCCAGGAACTTATTATAAGAAACTCTTT.

This clone was observed a few times. The CDR3 DNA follows: TGTGCCTTGTGGGAGGCGATTTATTATAAGAAACTCTTT. It yields the protein CALWEAIYYKKLF. The chain is built from TRGV9 and TRGJ1 or TRGJ2. Germline-derived CDR1 and CDR2 are GITISATS and ISYDGTV (reference sequence). This CDR3 comprises 13 residues. V shed 2 bases, J shed 3 bases, and the junction held 4 bases outside the gene matches.

This clone has just a few counts. Other DNA sequences in the sample encode the same CDR3. The rearrangement joins TRGV4 to TRGJ1 or TRGJ2. CDR1 is EGSTGY, CDR2 YDSYTSSV, per germline. The CDR3 length is 13 residues. V dropped 0 bases and J dropped 3; count of bases not matched to a gene: 2. The CDR3 reads CATWDGLYYKKLF. As DNA, the CDR3 is TGTGCCACCTGGGATGGGCTTTATTATAAGAAACTCTTT.

There are a few counts of this clone. V usage is TRGV3 and J usage is TRGJP2. The V gene's germline CDR1 is VTNTFY and CDR2 YDVSTARD (reference sequence). The CDR3 is 19 residues long. Trimming removed 0 bases from V and 0 bases from J; junction bases left unmatched: 13. CDR3 coding DNA: TGTGCCACCTGGGACAGGCCGAATCGGGCCGATAGTAGTGATTGGATCAAGACGTTT. Translating it yields CATWDRPNRADSSDWIKTF.

The rearrangement joins TRGV8 to TRGJP. This CDR3 has 16 residues. CDR1 is VENAVY, CDR2 YDSYNSRV, per germline. After removal of 6 bases from V and 4 bases from J, the junction contained 6 bases not matched to a gene. CDR3 amino acids: CATWLPQELGKKIKVF. The CDR3 DNA follows: TGTGCCACCTGGCTACCTCAAGAGTTGGGCAAAAAAATCAAGGTATTT.

This clone was observed a few times. The V gene is TRGV8, the J gene TRGJ1 or TRGJ2. The germline V gene has CDR1 VENAVY and CDR2 YDSYNSRV. The CDR3 loop spans 13 amino acids. The V and J ends lost 2 bases and 2 bases, in that order; junction bases with no gene match: 3. The CDR3 region is CATWDKDYYKKLF. CDR3 sequence (DNA): TGTGCCACCTGGGATAAGGATTATTATAAGAAACTCTTT.

This clone is large (0.1 to 1%) by share. J is TRGJP and V is TRGV9. The CDR3 consists of 17 residues. V lost 0 bases to trimming and J lost 4 bases; unmatched junction nucleotides: 3. Germline V gene data show CDR1 as GITISATS and CDR2 as ISYDGTV (reference sequence). CDR3 protein: CALWEVHQELGKKIKVF. In DNA form, the CDR3 reads TGTGCCTTGTGGGAGGTGCACCAAGAGTTGGGCAAAAAAATCAAGGTATTT.

This clone has a handful of counts. The J gene is TRGJP, the V gene TRGV9. This CDR3 is 20 amino acids long. The J segment lost 7 bases and the V segment lost 0 bases, leaving 15 bases of the junction unmatched. Germline-derived CDR1 and CDR2 are GITISATS and ISYDGTV (reference sequence). This CDR3 is CALWEVLPETRELGKKIKVF. DNA for the CDR3: TGTGCCTTGTGGGAGGTGCTCCCGGAAACGCGCGAGTTGGGCAAAAAAATCAAGGTATTT.

A word on this clone: The same CDR3 is also encoded by other DNA sequences in this sample. This rearrangement joins TRGV3 to TRGJ1 or TRGJ2. J gave up 3 bases and V 0 bases, and 5 bases lay outside the gene matches. Germline V gives CDR1 VTNTFY, CDR2 YDVSTARD (reference sequence). The CDR3 extends over 14 amino acids. CDR3 DNA sequence: TGTGCCACCTGGGACAGGCGGGGTTATTATAAGAAACTCTTT. Its translation: CATWDRRGYYKKLF.

By proportion, this clone is large. V and J are TRGV9 and TRGJP. The CDR3 is 16 residues long. Per germline, CDR1 GITISATS and CDR2 ISYDGTV (reference sequence). After removal of 4 bases from V and 6 bases from J, the junction contained 6 bases not matched to a gene. In DNA, the CDR3 is TGTGCCTTGTGGGACCAGGGAGAGTTGGGCAAAAAAATCAAGGTATTT. Amino acid sequence: CALWDQGELGKKIKVF.

As regards this clone: A much more abundant neighbour one base away suggests this may be a read error. The chain employs TRGV9 and TRGJ1 or TRGJ2. CDR3 length equals 13 residues. Looked up from germline, CDR1 is GITISATS and CDR2 is ISYDGTV (reference sequence). The CDR3: CALWEENNYKKLF. As DNA, the CDR3 is TGTGCCTTGTGGGAGGAGAATAATTATAAGAAACTCTTT.

This clone occurred a few times. This chain uses TRGV5 with TRGJ1 or TRGJ2. Per the germline V gene, CDR1 is VINAFY and CDR2 is YDVSNSKD. With V trimmed by 0 bases and J by 0 bases, 5 bases remained unmatched. The CDR3 length is 15 residues. The CDR3 sequence is CATWDRRSNYYKKLF. The CDR3 DNA reads as TGTGCCACCTGGGACAGGCGCTCGAATTATTATAAGAAACTCTTT.

With respect to this clone: The germline gene is not matched at one end of the junction; a read error may be the cause. V and J are TRGV4 and TRGJP1. The germline gives CDR1 EGSTGY, CDR2 YDSYTSSV. The CDR3 totals 15 residues. CDR3 protein: CATWDGRTTGWCKIF. CDR3 nucleotide sequence: TGTGCCACCTGGGATGGAAGGACCACTGGTTGGTGCAAGATATTT.